These T cell receptor beta chains were read from a single sample in a study of T cells in Graves' hyperthyroidism and ophthalmopathy. Each CDR3 protein is one row after TCRdb ran MiXCR on the multiplex PCR reads. The sample records a few hundred thousand distinct CDR3 sequences, roughly 20% being singletons. The material sequenced was blood. These receptors were obtained from a man younger than 35 with Graves' hyperthyroidism. The CDR3 runs from the conserved cysteine through the conserved F or W. Fields, in order: V gene, D gene, J gene, clone size, CDR3 DNA, CDR3 protein. The D gene is left open where the match is weak. Size is omitted from some rows. Given values are once, few, many or a class for expanded clones.

TRBV5-1	TRBD1	TRBJ1-1	NA	TGCGCCAGCAGCTTGGTCGCAGGGGGACTGAACACTGAAGCTTTCTTT	CASSLVAGGLNTEAFF
TRBV12-3/TRBV12-4	NA	TRBJ1-2	many	TGTGCCAGCTCTAGGGACACCTCGGGACCTTATGGCTACACCTTC	CASSRDTSGPYGYTF
TRBV6-2/TRBV6-3	TRBD1	TRBJ2-2	many	TGTGCCAGCACGACAGGGTCCTCCGGGGAGCTGTTTTTT	CASTTGSSGELFF
TRBV7-7	TRBD2	TRBJ2-2	NA	TGTGCTAGCAGCTTTTTAGCGGGAGAATCCCCCGGGGAGCTGTTTTTT	CASSFLAGESPGELFF
TRBV19	NA	TRBJ2-3	many	TGTGCCACTGAGGGGAATACGCAGTATTTT	CATEGNTQYF
TRBV6-5	TRBD1	TRBJ1-6	many	TGTGCCAGCAGTTACGAGGGGACAGGGGGCTATAATTCACCCCTCCACTTT	CASSYEGTGGYNSPLHF
TRBV2	NA	TRBJ1-2	many	TGTGCCAGTATCCGGGGGAGAAACTATGGCTACACCTTC	CASIRGRNYGYTF
TRBV12-3/TRBV12-4	NA	TRBJ2-5	many	TGTGCCAGCACCCTGACAGGAGGGGAGACCCAGTACTTC	CASTLTGGETQYF
TRBV19	NA	TRBJ2-2	NA	TGTGCCAGTAGTATCAAGACCGGGGAGCTGTTTTTT	CASSIKTGELFF
TRBV11-2	NA	TRBJ2-2	few	TGTGCCAGCAGCCGCAGGGAGCTGTTTTTT	CASSRRELFF
TRBV30	NA	TRBJ1-3	NA	TGTGCCTCCTCGAATGGAAACACCATATATTTT	CASSNGNTIYF
TRBV5-1	TRBD1	TRBJ1-1	NA	TGCGCCAGCAGCCCGAGGTCCCTCGGGACAGGGAATGTGGATGAAGCTTTCTTT	CASSPRSLGTGNVDEAFF
TRBV29-1	TRBD1	TRBJ1-1	many	TGCAGCGTCACCGGGACAGGGGATGGAGTAGGGACTGAAGCTTTCTTT	CSVTGTGDGVGTEAFF
TRBV12-3/TRBV12-4	NA	TRBJ2-2	few	TGTGCCAGCAGTTTAGCTTTCTTGGGATACGACGCGAACACCGGGGAGCTGTTTTTT	CASSLAFLGYDANTGELFF
TRBV3-1	TRBD1	TRBJ1-1	few	TGTGCCAGCAGCCCGCCGGGACAGGTATACACTGAAGCTTTCTTT	CASSPPGQVYTEAFF
TRBV4-2	NA	TRBJ1-5	many	TGTGCCAGCAGCCAAGGACGGGATAATCAGCCCCAGCATTTT	CASSQGRDNQPQHF
TRBV18	TRBD1	TRBJ1-1	few	TGTGCCAGCTCACGGGACAGGGTAAGCTCTGAAGCTTTCTTT	CASSRDRVSSEAFF
TRBV12-3/TRBV12-4	TRBD1	TRBJ2-7	many	TGTGCCAGCAGCCCGGGACAGGGGGCGTTAGAGCAGTACTTC	CASSPGQGALEQYF
TRBV12-3/TRBV12-4	TRBD1	TRBJ1-1	NA	TGTGCCAGCAGGGTCGGGACAGGGTTTTGGAACACTGAAGCTTTCTTT	CASRVGTGFWNTEAFF
TRBV7-9	TRBD2	TRBJ2-7	many	TGTGCCAGCAGCCCTCGGACTAGCACCTACGAGCAGTACTTC	CASSPRTSTYEQYF
TRBV18	TRBD1	TRBJ1-1	few	TGTGCCAGCTCAGGGACAGGGGGCGCCGATACTGAAGCTTTCTTT	CASSGTGGADTEAFF
TRBV2	NA	TRBJ1-1	many	TGTGCCAGCAGTGATGGCAGGGTGGACACTGAAGCTTTCTTT	CASSDGRVDTEAFF
TRBV28	TRBD1	TRBJ2-7	many	TGTGCCAGCAGTTCCGACAGGGGGTCCCACGAGCAGTACTTC	CASSSDRGSHEQYF
TRBV6-5	TRBD1	TRBJ1-1	NA	TGTGCCAGCAGTTACTCGGACAGGTTGGGGACTGAAGCTTTCTTT	CASSYSDRLGTEAFF
TRBV12-3/TRBV12-4	NA	TRBJ1-2	many	TGTGCCAGCACCAGCAGCACGGACTATGGCTACACCTTC	CASTSSTDYGYTF
TRBV12-3/TRBV12-4	TRBD1	TRBJ2-7	NA	TGTGCCAGCCAATATAGGGGGCTTCAGAGCGAGCAGTACTTC	CASQYRGLQSEQYF
TRBV13	NA	TRBJ2-2	NA	TGTGCCAGCAGCTCCCTGACTGACACCGGGGAGCTGTTTTTT	CASSSLTDTGELFF
TRBV5-1	TRBD1	TRBJ2-7	few	TGCGCCAGCAGCTTGGGGTGGGACAGCACCTACGAGCAGTACTTC	CASSLGWDSTYEQYF
TRBV13	NA	TRBJ2-7	few	TGTGCCAGCAGCTCGGGCCCTTCCCTTTACGAGCAGTACTTC	CASSSGPSLYEQYF
TRBV2	NA	TRBJ2-2	many	TGTGCCAGCAGTGGACCGGCTGGGGCCGGGGAGCTGTTTTTT	CASSGPAGAGELFF